This T cell receptor (beta chain) was sequenced in a study of cytomegalovirus exposure and HLA in healthy donors. PCR was performed using 60 Vbeta and 13 Jbeta primers. Here immunoSEQ multiplex PCR was the method, and the copy in TCRdb shows in-frame clones only, minus some. The repertoire consists of over 200,000 clones, with 70% to 80% occurring once and the leading ten covering 2.7%. CDR3 length equals 15 residues. V lost 0 bases to trimming and J lost 6 bases, with 14 bases between them. Per germline, CDR1 SGHTA and CDR2 FQGNSA. The receptor's source is a woman aged 55-69 years in good health and CMV-seropositive. The sample was PBMCs. This chain uses TRBV7-2 with TRBJ1-2; no firm D call. The CDR3 protein is CASSLALRVEDGYTF. The CDR3 coding sequence is TGTGCCAGCAGCTTAGCGCTACGGGTAGAGGATGGCTACACCTTC.